These 11 T cell receptor beta chains came from one sample sequenced in a study of T cell changes during pregnancy in multiple sclerosis. The protocol was immunoSEQ multiplex PCR, while the TCRdb copy is restricted to in-frame clones and leaves out a portion. The sample has 50,000 to 60,000 clones; just under 90% are singletons. The material was CD4+ T cells from peripheral blood mononuclear cells, obtained in the first trimester of pregnancy. The receptors shown here come from a female donor with multiple sclerosis, enrolled in a pregnancy study.

V usage is TRBV5-1 and J usage is TRBJ1-2, with a weak D call TRBD1 (5 bases). Germline assignment: CDR1 SGHRS and CDR2 YFSETQ. V gave up 1 base and J gave up 5 bases, with 15 bases separating them. The CDR3 loop spans 15 amino acids. In DNA form, the CDR3 reads TGCGCCAGCAGCTTGTACGCCGGGACTGAGTATGGCTACACCTTC. It translates to CASSLYAGTEYGYTF.

The chain's CDR3 is CASSYSAGATDTQYF. CDR3 nucleotides: TGTGCCAGCAGTTACTCGGCAGGGGCCACAGATACGCAGTATTTT. The chain uses TRBV6-5 and TRBJ2-3; a weak D match, TRBD1 (6 bases). This CDR3 is built from 15 residues. Germline V gene data show CDR1 as MNHEY and CDR2 as SVGAGI. Deletions cut 0 bases from V and 2 bases from J, with 9 bases between.

The chain has TRBV15 and TRBJ1-3; D gene uncertain. CDR1 LNHNV and CDR2 YYDKDF come from the germline V gene (reference sequence). Trimming left V 5 bases short and J 1 base short, with 3 bases between. The length of the CDR3 is 12 residues. The CDR3 sequence: CATSPSGNTIYF. The CDR3 DNA reads TGTGCCACCAGCCCGTCTGGAAACACCATATATTTT.

The count of this clone is one. CDR3 amino acids: CASSRKVTQDRGQFF. As DNA, the CDR3 is TGTGCCAGCAGCCGTAAGGTTACCCAAGACCGCGGGCAGTTCTTC. The chain carries TRBV7-2 and TRBJ2-1, with D unclear. Germline CDR1 and CDR2: SGHTA and FQGNSA. This CDR3 region has 15 residues. Trimming took off 5 bases at V and 12 bases at J, with 23 bases between the two ends. The complete variable domain, with remaining parts taken from reference TRBV7-2 and TRBJ2-1, reads GAGVSQSPSNKVTEKGKDVELRCDPISGHTALYWYRQSLGQGLEFLIYFQGNSAPDKSGLPSDRFSAERTGGSVSTLTIQRTQQEDSAVYLCASSRKVTQDRGQFFGPGTRLTVL.

This rearrangement joins TRBV18 to TRBJ2-3; 14 bases align to TRBD2. In germline, CDR1 is KGHSH, CDR2 LQKENI. CDR3 length equals 17 residues. V dropped 3 bases and J dropped 3; count of bases not matched to a gene: 5. Here the CDR3 reads CASSPPGLAGATDTQYF. The CDR3 nucleotides read TGTGCCAGCTCACCCCCGGGACTAGCGGGAGCAACAGATACGCAGTATTTT.

The J gene is TRBJ1-2, the V gene TRBV4-3; no firm D call. V lost 0 bases, J lost 3 bases, and 8 bases lay in between. CDR3 length: 14 amino acids. Per the germline V gene, CDR1 is LGHNA and CDR2 is YSLEER. The CDR3 coding sequence is TGCGCCAGCAGCCAAGACGCCCGGGACTATGGCTACACCTTC. Translation gives CASSQDARDYGYTF.

The gene calls are TRBV25-1 and TRBJ1-2; D is possibly TRBD1 (6 bases). The germline V and J ends were trimmed by 2 bases and 8 bases, with 9 bases remaining between them. The V gene's germline CDR1 is MGHDK and CDR2 SYGVNS. CDR3 size: 12 residues. The DNA for the CDR3 is TGTGCCAGCAGTGAACAGGGGATCGGCTACACCTTC. Its protein product is CASSEQGIGYTF.

V and J are TRBV11-2 and TRBJ2-7; 11 positions agree with TRBD2. The V gene end was trimmed by 5 bases and the J gene end by 0 bases; junction bases not matched to a gene: 9. The CDR3 loop spans 17 amino acids. Germline values: CDR1 SGHAT, CDR2 FQNNGV. The CDR3 nucleotides are TGTGCCAGCAGCCCAGGACTAGCGGGCCTAAGCTCCTACGAGCAGTACTTC. Translating gives CASSPGLAGLSSYEQYF.

The chain links TRBV10-2 to TRBJ1-4, with D maybe TRBD1 (6 bases). The CDR3 sequence is 13 residues long. Germline CDR1 reads WSHSY; CDR2 reads SAAADI. Deletions cut 8 bases from V and 5 bases from J, with 12 bases between. In DNA form, the CDR3 reads TGCGCCAGCCAACAGGGATTAAATGAAAAACTGTTTTTT. This gives the protein CASQQGLNEKLFF.

The rearrangement uses TRBV11-3 and TRBJ1-2; D may be TRBD1 (5 bases). V was cut by 3 bases and J by 7 bases, with 15 bases left in between. The CDR3 is made up of 14 amino acids. Per the germline V gene, CDR1 is SGHNT and CDR2 is YENEEA. The CDR3 bases are TGTGCCAGCAGCTTCGGGGGAACTTTACTTGGCTACACCTTC. Its translation is CASSFGGTLLGYTF. The entire variable domain, with the rest obtained from reference TRBV11-3 and TRBJ1-2, is as follows: EAGVVQSPRYKIIEKKQPVAFWCNPISGHNTLYWYLQNLGQGPELLIRYENEEAVDDSQLPKDRFSAERLKGVDSTLKIQPAELGDSAVYLCASSFGGTLLGYTFGSGTRLTVV.

CDR3 in amino acids: CASSYPIAGGPYEQYF. CDR3 in DNA: TGTGCCAGCAGCTATCCCATAGCGGGGGGGCCGTACGAGCAGTACTTC. This chain uses TRBV7-2 with TRBJ2-7; 11 bases are shared with TRBD2. This CDR3 is built from 16 residues. The V and J ends lost 4 bases and 4 bases, in that order; junction bases with no gene match: 9. CDR1 and CDR2 (germline): SGHTA, FQGNSA.